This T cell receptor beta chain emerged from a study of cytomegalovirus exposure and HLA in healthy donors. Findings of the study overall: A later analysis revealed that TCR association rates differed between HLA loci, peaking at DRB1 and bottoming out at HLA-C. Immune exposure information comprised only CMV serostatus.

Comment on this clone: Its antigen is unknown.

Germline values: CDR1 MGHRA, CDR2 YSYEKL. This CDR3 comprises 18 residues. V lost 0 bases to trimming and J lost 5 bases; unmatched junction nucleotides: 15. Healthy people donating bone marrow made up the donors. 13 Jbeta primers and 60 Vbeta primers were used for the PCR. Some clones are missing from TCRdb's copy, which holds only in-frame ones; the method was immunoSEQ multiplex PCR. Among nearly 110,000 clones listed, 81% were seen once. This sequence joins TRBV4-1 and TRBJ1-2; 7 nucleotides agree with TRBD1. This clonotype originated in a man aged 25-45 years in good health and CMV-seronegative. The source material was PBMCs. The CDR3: CASSQDQGGLPGGYGYTF. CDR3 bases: TGCGCCAGCAGCCAAGATCAGGGGGGCTTACCAGGGGGGTATGGCTACACCTTC.